The 21 T cell receptor beta chains in this list originate from one sample, sequenced in a study of cytomegalovirus exposure and HLA in healthy donors. The PCR employed 60 Vbeta primers together with 13 Jbeta primers. Produced via immunoSEQ multiplex PCR; TCRdb's table is partial and in-frame only. The sample comprises about 160,000 clones, about 60% of which are singletons, and roughly 7% rests with the top ten. Sequencing was performed on PBMCs. The receptors were gathered from a woman aged 60-70 years in good health and CMV-seropositive.

This sequence joins TRBV7-8 and TRBJ2-7, with 9 bases identical to TRBD2. The CDR3 is 18 residues long. Germline V gene sequence: CDR1 SGHVS, CDR2 FQNEAQ. Germline trimming cut 1 base from V and 0 bases from J; bases unmatched to any gene: 10. CDR3 residues: CASSLGLSKLAGSYEQYF. In nucleotides, the CDR3 is TGTGCCAGCAGCTTAGGCTTGAGTAAACTAGCGGGCTCCTACGAGCAGTACTTC.

Only a few counts were recorded for this clone. The V and J genes are TRBV19 and TRBJ2-3, with 15 bases that match TRBD2. This CDR3 spans 16 amino acids. Trimming took 6 bases from V and 3 from J; bases not matched to a gene: 4. Germline CDR1 and CDR2: LNHDA and SQIVND (reference sequence). The CDR3 loop is CASRGLAGGLTDTQYF. The CDR3 bases are TGTGCCAGTAGAGGACTAGCGGGAGGGCTAACAGATACGCAGTATTTT.

In its sample, this clone was seen once. Here the CDR3 DNA reads TGCGCCAGCAGTACCACCAGGACTAGCGGTCCCTACGAGCAGTACTTC. Encoded protein: CASSTTRTSGPYEQYF. The J gene is TRBJ2-7, the V gene TRBV23-1; 10 bases are shared with TRBD2. TRBV23-1 is placed among ORFs of uncertain function. Trimming at V came to 5 bases and at J to 2 bases, leaving 9 bases not matched to a gene. CDR3 length: 16 amino acids.

This chain connects TRBV4-2 to TRBJ1-1, with TRBD1 matching over 8 bases. Germline V gene lookup returns CDR1 LGHNA and CDR2 YNFKEQ. Germline trimming cut 1 base from V and 0 bases from J; bases unmatched to any gene: 7. The CDR3 has 17 residues. The CDR3 DNA follows: TGTGCCAGCAGCCAAGGTGACAGGGGAGGGATGAACACTGAAGCTTTCTTT. This translates into CASSQGDRGGMNTEAFF.

The rearrangement uses TRBV28 and TRBJ1-2, with TRBD1 matching 10 bases. The J segment lost 2 bases and the V segment lost 7 bases, leaving 10 bases of the junction unmatched. This CDR3 is 16 amino acids long. Germline CDR1 is MDHEN and CDR2 is SYDVKM. The CDR3, as DNA: TGTGCCAGCAAAAGGGACAGGGGAGGTGTGAACTATGGCTACACCTTC. Amino acid sequence: CASKRDRGGVNYGYTF.

The J gene is TRBJ2-5, the V gene TRBV5-1, with 9 bases aligning to TRBD2. The CDR3 is made up of 15 amino acids. The V segment lost 3 bases and the J segment 2 bases; nucleotides outside the gene matches: 5. Germline CDR1 is SGHRS and CDR2 is YFSETQ. Here the CDR3 reads CASSSASGVQETQYF. The CDR3 DNA follows: TGCGCCAGCAGCTCGGCTAGCGGGGTACAAGAGACCCAGTACTTC.

The V gene is TRBV11-2, the J gene TRBJ1-2; no reliable D call. V dropped 4 bases and J dropped 5 bases, with 11 bases sitting between them. Looked up from germline, CDR1 is SGHAT and CDR2 is FQNNGV. This CDR3 contains 13 residues. This CDR3 is CASSSTSDYGYTF. Here the CDR3 DNA reads TGTGCCAGCAGCTCCACCAGCGATTATGGCTACACCTTC.

In regard to this clone: Its ends do not fully match the called genes, so a read error is possible. The gene calls are TRBV28 and TRBJ1-2; a possible D gene is TRBD1 (5 bases). Germline CDR1 reads MDHEN; CDR2 reads SYDVKM. CDR3 length: 13 residues. The CDR3 DNA reads as TGTGCCAGCAGTTTTAGGGGTAACCATGGCTACACCTTC. This gives the protein CASSFRGNHGYTF.

The rearrangement uses TRBV11-2 and TRBJ2-2, with D tentatively TRBD1 (5 bases). CDR3 length: 15 amino acids. Germline V gene data show CDR1 as SGHAT and CDR2 as FQNNGV. Deletions cut 1 base from V and 5 bases from J, with 11 bases between. The CDR3 DNA reads TGTGCCAGCAGCTTAGGGGGCTTATGGACCGGGGAGCTGTTTTTT. Protein sequence: CASSLGGLWTGELFF.

A few counts support this clone. The chain recombines TRBV5-1 with TRBJ1-1; D is possibly TRBD1 (5 bases). Trimming removed 1 base from V and 1 base from J, with 11 bases in between. CDR1 is SGHRS, CDR2 YFSETQ, per germline. The CDR3 contains 15 residues. CDR3 DNA: TGCGCCAGCAGCTTGTTCGGGGGAGCGAACACTGAAGCTTTCTTT. Its translation: CASSLFGGANTEAFF.

This chain joins TRBV6-5 and TRBJ2-1, with 8 bases aligning to TRBD1. Trimming removed 2 bases from V and 8 bases from J; junction bases left unmatched: 2. This CDR3 has 13 residues. The germline gives CDR1 MNHEY, CDR2 SVGAGI. The CDR3 reads CASSYPGGHEQFF. CDR3 DNA: TGTGCCAGCAGTTACCCAGGGGGCCATGAGCAGTTCTTC.

This clone turned up a few times. The chain has TRBV6-5 and TRBJ1-1, with 7 nucleotides matching TRBD1. Germline assignment: CDR1 MNHEY and CDR2 SVGAGI. The CDR3 is 15 amino acids. J lost 3 bases, V lost 0 bases, and 4 bases had no gene match. CDR3 amino acids: CASSYSSRGDTEAFF. The DNA for the CDR3 is TGTGCCAGCAGTTACTCGAGCAGGGGGGACACTGAAGCTTTCTTT.

The chain carries TRBV5-6 and TRBJ2-7, with a tentative D call TRBD2 (6 bases). V was shortened by 3 bases and J by 2 bases, with 15 bases between the two germline ends. CDR1 is SGHDT, CDR2 YYEEEE, per germline. This CDR3 region has 15 residues. The CDR3 reads CASSSPGGLTYEQYF. The CDR3 region has the DNA TGTGCCAGCAGCTCGCCTGGGGGGTTAACCTACGAGCAGTACTTC.

The chain recombines TRBV19 with TRBJ1-2; possible D gene TRBD1, 5 bases. The CDR3 is 15 amino acids. Trimming took 6 bases from V and 0 from J, leaving 14 bases between them. Germline CDR1 and CDR2: LNHDA and SQIVND (reference sequence). In DNA form, the CDR3 reads TGTGCCAGTAGACCCACCGGGGGGACTAACTATGGCTACACCTTC. Translated, it gives CASRPTGGTNYGYTF.

The CDR3 loop reads CASSLAGGPLYTGELFF. DNA of the CDR3: TGTGCCAGCAGCTTAGCGGGAGGGCCGTTATACACCGGGGAGCTGTTTTTT. The chain joins TRBV11-2 to TRBJ2-2, with 8 nucleotides matching TRBD2. Germline CDR1 and CDR2: SGHAT and FQNNGV. There are 17 residues in the CDR3. V trimming: 1 base; J trimming: 3 bases; junction bases outside the gene matches: 7.

The rearrangement joins TRBV9 to TRBJ2-1; 14 positions agree with TRBD2. The CDR3 covers 16 residues. In germline, CDR1 is SGDLS, CDR2 YYNGEE. Trimming removed 3 bases from V and 7 bases from J; junction bases left unmatched: 6. The CDR3 region has the DNA TGTGCCAGCAGCGCCCCCGGGACTAGCGGGAGAAATGAGCAGTTCTTC. Translation gives CASSAPGTSGRNEQFF.

This clone has just a few counts. V is TRBV2 and J is TRBJ2-3; D gene uncertain. Germline CDR1 SNHLY, CDR2 FYNNEI. The CDR3 extends over 14 amino acids. Deletions cut 7 bases from V and 4 bases from J, with 15 bases between. CDR3 DNA: TGTGCCAGCACCCCAGGTGGGCTCCCAGATACGCAGTATTTT. Residues: CASTPGGLPDTQYF.

In the case of this clone: Additional DNA sequences in this sample encode the identical CDR3. The CDR3 protein is CASSVADNEQFF. CDR3 nucleotides: TGTGCCAGCAGCGTTGCAGACAATGAGCAGTTCTTC. The rearrangement uses TRBV9 and TRBJ2-1; D is uncertain. Trimming took 2 bases from V and 5 from J, leaving 5 bases between them. Germline V lookup: CDR1 SGDLS, CDR2 YYNGEE. This CDR3 has 12 residues.

This clone turned up a few times. The J gene is TRBJ2-5, the V gene TRBV14; 9 nucleotides align to TRBD1. Germline CDR1 SGHDN, CDR2 FVKESK. The CDR3 runs to 16 residues. V shed 4 bases, J shed 5 bases, and the junction held 11 bases outside the gene matches. The chain's CDR3 is CASSLTGQGLMETQYF. The CDR3 nucleotides read TGTGCCAGCAGCCTAACCGGACAGGGGTTGATGGAGACCCAGTACTTC.

The rearrangement joins TRBV6-5 to TRBJ1-1; D is ambiguous. From germline, CDR1 is MNHEY and CDR2 SVGAGI. The V and J ends lost 9 bases and 3 bases respectively, with 17 bases between them. The CDR3 runs 14 residues. The CDR3 spells CASSPGSADTEAFF. CDR3 coding DNA: TGTGCCAGTAGCCCGGGGTCTGCGGACACTGAAGCTTTCTTT.

The rearrangement uses TRBV5-1 and TRBJ1-1; 11 positions match TRBD1. This CDR3 spans 14 amino acids. The V gene end was trimmed by 7 bases and the J gene end by 2 bases; junction bases not matched to a gene: 4. Germline V lookup: CDR1 SGHRS, CDR2 YFSETQ. The DNA of the CDR3 is TGCGCCAGCTTCAGGACAGGGGGCAACACTGAAGCTTTCTTT. Translated: CASFRTGGNTEAFF.